This T cell receptor beta chain appears in the sequencing data of a study of shared clonotypes between healthy human individuals. General study results and limits: The sharing of roughly 5% of naive CD4 clonotypes was seen across several donors. Naive subsets generally exceeded memory subsets in estimated richness.

Only CD45RO-negative cells positively selected for CCR7 counted as naive CD8 cells, so terminally differentiated effector memory CD45RA+ cells were excluded. Sorted-subset replicate PCRs used 200 ng DNA, tens of thousands of T cell genomes. The data were produced by immunoSEQ multiplex PCR, yet TCRdb's version contains in-frame clones alone and is incomplete. The sample comprises about 820,000 clones, 80% to 95% of which are singletons, and 24% rests with the top ten. Points on this clone: Antigen unknown.

Germline CDR1 reads MNHEY; CDR2 reads SVGAGI. The V end was cut by 6 bases, the J end by 3 bases, with 13 bases between. The CDR3 consists of 14 residues. Source material: naive CD8+ T cells sorted from blood. The V call is TRBV6-5, the J call TRBJ2-3; D is perhaps TRBD1 (5 bases). The TCR originated in a man aged 25-45 years in good health. CDR3 DNA sequence: TGTGCCAGCAGGTCCGAGTGGACAACAGATACGCAGTATTTT. It codes for CASRSEWTTDTQYF.